Listed below are T cell receptor beta chains from one sample, sequenced in a study of cytomegalovirus exposure and HLA in healthy donors. Produced via immunoSEQ multiplex PCR; TCRdb's table is partial and in-frame only. The sample has 150,000 to 200,000 clones, just over 75% seen once. Sequencing was performed on PBMCs. These receptors were taken from a woman aged 40-49 years in good health and CMV-seronegative. Both conserved end residues are trimmed from each CDR3. The order of the fields is V gene, J gene, clone size, CDR3 protein. Clone size is given for some rows only: seen once, a few or many times, or a class if the clone is expanded.

>TRBV28|TRBJ2-7|-
AITTTSGYYEQY
>TRBV4-2|TRBJ2-2|-
ASSQVAGVNTGELF
>TRBV18|TRBJ2-2|few
ASSPFLAGRFNTGELF
>TRBV14|TRBJ2-3|-
ASSQERWRGSTDTQY
>TRBV7-2|TRBJ1-1|-
ASSLYGNTEAF
>TRBV5-1|TRBJ2-7|-
ASSLGGAYYEQY
>TRBV6-5|TRBJ1-3|-
ASMRTTSGNTIY
>TRBV19|TRBJ2-1|-
ASNPPQGEQF
>TRBV28|TRBJ2-7|few
ASSPGGALPSYEQY
>TRBV7-2|TRBJ2-3|-
ASSLERGGDTQY
>TRBV13|TRBJ1-2|once
ASSLGGSYGYT
>TRBV2|TRBJ2-4|few
ASSEIQASTKNIQY
>TRBV9|TRBJ1-2|-
ASSQTGVAYGYT
>TRBV28|TRBJ2-7|-
ASSLTGQSYEQY
>TRBV19|TRBJ1-2|once
ASSIGGGKTYGYT
>TRBV10-3|TRBJ1-3|few
AISSTGDGNTIY
>TRBV9|TRBJ2-1|-
ASSVSPASASRSYNEQF
>TRBV19|TRBJ1-3|once
ASSIGYYSGNTIY
>TRBV6-6|TRBJ2-2|-
AIRDRVATGELF
>TRBV7-3|TRBJ2-2|-
ASSSTGTSGRGDTGELF
>TRBV18|TRBJ1-1|-
ASSPQGRGKNTEAF
>TRBV11-2|TRBJ1-2|few
ASSLEAVVLGYT
>TRBV11-3|TRBJ2-5|once
ASSLDGAGQETQY
>TRBV7-9|TRBJ1-4|once
ASSLAGQAPNEKLF
>TRBV7-9|TRBJ1-2|-
ASSLAGGTDYGYT
>TRBV11-3|TRBJ1-3|-
ASSSPREAGNTIY
>TRBV30|TRBJ1-2|-
AWTLTGLRGYT
>TRBV4-2|TRBJ2-3|-
ASSQEGTSGSTSTDTQY
>TRBV7-8|TRBJ1-2|-
ASSLQGEGANYGYT
>TRBV2|TRBJ2-3|-
ASIAGEVVDTQY
>TRBV19|TRBJ2-7|-
ASSGWGHGEQY
>TRBV5-1|TRBJ1-4|-
ASSLDGQGVGNEKLF
>TRBV5-8|TRBJ1-3|-
ASSLVFQGNTIY
>TRBV2|TRBJ1-1|-
ASSVVGPPNTEAF
>TRBV27|TRBJ1-1|-
ASSPGGPMNTEAF
>TRBV19|TRBJ2-2|-
ASSPGTLGELF
>TRBV19|TRBJ1-2|-
ASSIFWRGQGRANYGYT
>TRBV6-5|TRBJ2-2|-
ASRKTSGRAGELF
>TRBV30|TRBJ1-5|-
AWSGEYSNQPQH
>TRBV5-3|TRBJ2-4|few
ARTRLAGDGSKNIQY
>TRBV11-3|TRBJ2-1|once
ASSLLGTSYYNEQF
>TRBV4-2|TRBJ1-1|-
ASSQDGAGRARTEAF
>TRBV6-5|TRBJ1-1|few
ASSEAMNTEAF
>TRBV28|TRBJ2-1|-
ASSPWGSGRNEQF
>TRBV30|TRBJ2-3|-
AWRSSLTGGTDTQY
>TRBV12-5|TRBJ1-5|-
ASGLDRVSQPQH
>TRBV21-1|TRBJ2-7|-
ASSAKRLAVPYEQY
>TRBV15|TRBJ2-3|-
AIGGGQGTVDTQY